This T cell receptor beta chain appears in the sequencing data of a study of shared clonotypes between healthy human individuals. Measured with immunoSEQ multiplex PCR; TCRdb has only the in-frame clones, and not every one. The table includes approximately 650,000 clones, about 95% detected once. Selected positively for CCR7 and CD45RO-negative, naive CD8 cells excluded terminally differentiated effector memory CD45RA+ cells. Losses at the gene ends were 0 bases for V and 7 bases for J; bases not matched to a gene: 15. The length of the CDR3 is 17 residues. CDR1 and CDR2 (germline): SGDLS, YYNGEE. This sequence was found in a woman aged 25 to 45 in good health. The sample taken for sequencing was naive CD8+ T cells sorted from blood. The J gene is TRBJ2-5, the V gene TRBV9; TRBD2 aligns across 7 bases. CDR3 coding DNA: TGTGCCAGCAGCGTAGGTACGAGGGAGGGCCCCTTTGGGACCCAGTACTTC. Translating it yields CASSVGTREGPFGTQYF.